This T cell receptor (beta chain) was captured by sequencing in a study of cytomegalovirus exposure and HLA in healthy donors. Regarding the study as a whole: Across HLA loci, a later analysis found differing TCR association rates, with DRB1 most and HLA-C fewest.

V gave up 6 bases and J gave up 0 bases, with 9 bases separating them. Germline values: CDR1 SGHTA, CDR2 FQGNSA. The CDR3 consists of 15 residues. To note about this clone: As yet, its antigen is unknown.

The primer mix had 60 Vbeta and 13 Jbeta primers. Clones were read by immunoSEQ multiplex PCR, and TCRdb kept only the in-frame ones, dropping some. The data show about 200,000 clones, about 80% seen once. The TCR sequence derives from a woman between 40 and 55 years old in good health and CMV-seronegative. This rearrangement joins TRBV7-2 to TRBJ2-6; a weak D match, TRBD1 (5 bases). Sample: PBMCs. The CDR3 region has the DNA TGTGCCAGCAGACCCGACAGCTCTGGGGCCAACGTCCTGACTTTC. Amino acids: CASRPDSSGANVLTF.